This entry features one TCR beta chain sequence. This sample is part of a study of regulatory T cells in long-lasting Graves disease. The overall study: Prior antithyroid drug treatment in newly diagnosed Graves' patients lasted under 3 months.

Time point described: newly diagnosed GD, antithyroid drugs for less than 3 months. PBMC RNA served as the TCR library source. Building the TCR beta libraries relied on iRepertoire HTBI primers, and CDR3 regions underwent Arm-PCR. TCRdb processed the multiplex PCR reads anew with MiXCR; each CDR3 protein has one entry. There are hundreds of thousands of distinct CDR3 sequences in the sample; about 15% occur only once, and around a sixth lies in the top ten. These same records also appear under a second study, on T cells in Graves' hyperthyroidism and ophthalmopathy. That paper notes: Blood also carried most thyroid clonotypes expanded above 0.001. Ophthalmopathy was distinguished from stable hyperthyroidism by 13 V-J signatures. Median prediction lead before ophthalmopathy onset was about 6.5 months with the model.

The material was peripheral blood mononuclear cells (PBMCs), obtained at new diagnosis, from a patient treated with antithyroid drugs. This receptor was taken from a woman in her twenties or thirties with Graves disease.

This CDR3 is CASSVESGVSDTQYF. The CDR3, as DNA: TGTGCCAGCAGCGTAGAATCGGGAGTGTCAGATACGCAGTATTTT. The chain employs TRBV9 and TRBJ2-3; a weak D match, TRBD2 (6 bases). The ends were cut back, 0 bases at V and 4 bases at J, with 12 bases in the middle. The CDR3 is made up of 15 amino acids. Germline CDR1 SGDLS, CDR2 YYNGEE.